This T cell receptor (beta chain) appears in the sequencing data of a study of CD8+ T cells in alopecia areata. Study background: Dosing with tofacitinib proceeded for 6 to 18 months, followed by 6 months off drug. Whole-study findings and limits: When scalp samples are sequenced, resident alphabeta T cells of normal skin are also captured.

The sequencing template was cDNA reverse transcribed from extracted RNA. Repertoires were generated with immunoSEQ multiplex PCR, while TCRdb's copy carries only in-frame clones and drops some. The sample records around 110,000 clones, around 50% being singletons. Treatment noted: oral pan-JAK inhibitor, 5-10 mg twice daily. Comments on this clone: Its antigen is unidentified.

This clonotype was sampled from a human donor with alopecia areata. Sequencing used CD8+ T cells sorted from blood, obtained at week 24, from a patient treated with tofacitinib.

The CDR3 nucleotides read TGCAGCGTTGATGACACCTCTGGGGCCAACGTCCTGACTTTC. As protein: CSVDDTSGANVLTF. The chain uses TRBV29-1 and TRBJ2-6; no definite D call. Trimming took off 3 bases at V and 0 bases at J, with 6 bases between the two ends. CDR3 size: 14 residues. Germline CDR1 SQVTM, CDR2 ANQGSEA.